This paragraph covers one T cell receptor (beta chain) sequence. Its cognate antigen is unknown. The data originate from a study of siplizumab effects on memory and regulatory T cells. Study-wide findings and caveats: Alloreactive sequences that could be traced to unstimulated CD4+ memory cells showed a significant reduction under siplizumab. For mappable alloreactive CD4+ clones, the mean Treg-derived fraction was around 74% with siplizumab and 26.9% in controls. The alloresponse seemed to draw substantially on naive T cells, which appeared more diverse than memory cells. No assignable naive or memory phenotype existed for roughly 75-95% of proliferating CD4+ or CD8+ clones.

The CDR3 runs to 11 residues. The V gene's germline CDR1 is MNHEY and CDR2 SMNVEV (reference sequence). The V end lost 7 bases, the J end lost 5 bases, and 8 bases lay between the germline ends. Data came from immunoSEQ multiplex PCR; TCRdb stores just in-frame clones and leaves some out. Here the sample spans some 110,000 clones, less than 95% being singletons. The TCR was taken from a human donor in good health. Sequencing input: non-Treg CD4+ T cells sorted from blood. The chain uses TRBV27 and TRBJ1-2; a weak D match, TRBD1 (6 bases). CDR3 nucleotides: TGTGCCAGCATGGACAGATATGGCTACACCTTC. Translating gives CASMDRYGYTF.